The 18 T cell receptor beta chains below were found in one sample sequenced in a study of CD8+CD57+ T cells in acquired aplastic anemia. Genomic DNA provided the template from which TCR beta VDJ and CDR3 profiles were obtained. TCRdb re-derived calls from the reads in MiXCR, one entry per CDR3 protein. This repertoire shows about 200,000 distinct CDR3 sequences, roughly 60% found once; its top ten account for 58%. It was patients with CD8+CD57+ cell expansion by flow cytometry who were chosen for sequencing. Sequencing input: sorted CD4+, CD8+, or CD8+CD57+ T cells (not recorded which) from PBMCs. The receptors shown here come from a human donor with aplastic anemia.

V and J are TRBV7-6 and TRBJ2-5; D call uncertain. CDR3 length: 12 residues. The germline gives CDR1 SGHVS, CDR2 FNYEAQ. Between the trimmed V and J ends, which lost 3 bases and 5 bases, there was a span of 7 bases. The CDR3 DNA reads TGTGCCAGCAGCTTTCTGGAGGAGACCCAGTACTTC. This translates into CASSFLEETQYF. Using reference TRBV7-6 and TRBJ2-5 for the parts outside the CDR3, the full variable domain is GAGVSQSPRYKVTKRGQDVALRCDPISGHVSLYWYRQALGQGPEFLTYFNYEAQQDKSGLPNDRFSAERPEGSISTLTIQRTEQRDSAMYRCASSFLEETQYFGPGTRLLVL.

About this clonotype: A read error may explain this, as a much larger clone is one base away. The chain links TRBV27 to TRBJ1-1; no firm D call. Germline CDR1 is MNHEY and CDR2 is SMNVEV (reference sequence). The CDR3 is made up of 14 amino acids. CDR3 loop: CVSSSFRTGTEAFF. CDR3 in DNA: TGTGTCAGCAGTTCCTTCAGGACCGGCACTGAAGCTTTCTTT.

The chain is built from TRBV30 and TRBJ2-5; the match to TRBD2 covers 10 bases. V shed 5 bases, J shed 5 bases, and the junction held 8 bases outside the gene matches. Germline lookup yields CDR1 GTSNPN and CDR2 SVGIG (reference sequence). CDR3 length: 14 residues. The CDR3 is CAWRLAGGWETQYF. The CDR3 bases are TGTGCCTGGCGACTAGCGGGTGGTTGGGAGACCCAGTACTTC.

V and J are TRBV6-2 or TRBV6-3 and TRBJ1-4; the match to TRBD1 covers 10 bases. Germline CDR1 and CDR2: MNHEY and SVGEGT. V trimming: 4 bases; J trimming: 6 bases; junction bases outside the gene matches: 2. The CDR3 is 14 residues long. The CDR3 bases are TGTGCCAGCAGTTCGACAGGGGGCTATGAAAAACTGTTTTTT. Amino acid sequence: CASSSTGGYEKLFF.

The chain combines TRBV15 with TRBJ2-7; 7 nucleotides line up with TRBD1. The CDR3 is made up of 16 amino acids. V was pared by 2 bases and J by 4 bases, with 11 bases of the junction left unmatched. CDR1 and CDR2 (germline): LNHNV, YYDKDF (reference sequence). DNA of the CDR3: TGTGCCACCAGCAGACCATTTCCGGGACAGACTTACGAGCAGTACTTC. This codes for CATSRPFPGQTYEQYF.

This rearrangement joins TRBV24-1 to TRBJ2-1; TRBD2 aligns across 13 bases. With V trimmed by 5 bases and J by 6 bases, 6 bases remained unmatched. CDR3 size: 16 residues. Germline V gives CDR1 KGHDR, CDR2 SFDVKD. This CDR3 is CATSGTSGSFGNEQFF. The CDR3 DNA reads TGTGCCACCAGTGGGACTAGCGGGAGTTTTGGCAATGAGCAGTTCTTC.

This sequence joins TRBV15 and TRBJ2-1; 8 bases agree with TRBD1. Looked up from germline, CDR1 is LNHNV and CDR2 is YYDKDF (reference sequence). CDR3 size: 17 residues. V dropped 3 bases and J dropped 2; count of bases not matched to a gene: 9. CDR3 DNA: TGTGCCACCAGCAGCTTGGGGGACAGGTTACCCTACAATGAGCAGTTCTTC. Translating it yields CATSSLGDRLPYNEQFF.

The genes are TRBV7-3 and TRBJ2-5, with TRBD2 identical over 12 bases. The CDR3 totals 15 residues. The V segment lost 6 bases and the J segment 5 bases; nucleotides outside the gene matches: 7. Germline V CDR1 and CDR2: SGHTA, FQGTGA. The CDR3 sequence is CASSLAGGRRETQYF. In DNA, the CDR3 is TGTGCCAGCAGTCTAGCGGGAGGGAGGAGGGAGACCCAGTACTTC.

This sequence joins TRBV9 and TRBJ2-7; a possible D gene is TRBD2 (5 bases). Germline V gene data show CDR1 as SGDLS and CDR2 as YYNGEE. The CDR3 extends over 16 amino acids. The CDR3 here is CASGLVGPTREYEQYF. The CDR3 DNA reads TGTGCTAGTGGTTTGGTTGGACCCACGAGGGAATACGAGCAGTACTTC. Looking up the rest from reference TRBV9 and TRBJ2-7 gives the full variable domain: DSGVTQTPKHLITATGQRVTLRCSPRSGDLSVYWYQQSLDQGLQFLIQYYNGEERAKGNILERFSAQQFPDLHSELNLSSLELGDSALYFCASGLVGPTREYEQYFGPGTRLTVT.

The CDR3 DNA sequence: TGTGCCAGCAGCATAAGACCTAGCATCGGTTACGAGCAGTACTTC. Translation: CASSIRPSIGYEQYF. The chain employs TRBV7-2 and TRBJ2-7; TRBD2 might be the D (5 bases). The CDR3 runs to 15 residues. Germline V gives CDR1 SGHTA, CDR2 FQGNSA. Trimming left V 5 bases short and J 4 bases short, with 18 bases between.

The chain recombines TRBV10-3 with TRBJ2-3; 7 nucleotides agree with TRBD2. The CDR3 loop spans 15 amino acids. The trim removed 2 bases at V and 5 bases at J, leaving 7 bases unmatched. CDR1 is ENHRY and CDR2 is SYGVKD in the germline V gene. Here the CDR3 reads CAISETSSSGDTQYF. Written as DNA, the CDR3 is TGTGCCATCAGTGAGACCTCATCTAGCGGAGATACGCAGTATTTT.

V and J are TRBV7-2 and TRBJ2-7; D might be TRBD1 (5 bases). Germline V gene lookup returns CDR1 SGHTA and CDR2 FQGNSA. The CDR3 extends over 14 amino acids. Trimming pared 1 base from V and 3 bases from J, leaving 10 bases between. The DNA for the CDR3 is TGTGCCAGCAGCTTAGTCCAGGGAAACTACGAGCAGTACTTC. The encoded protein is CASSLVQGNYEQYF.

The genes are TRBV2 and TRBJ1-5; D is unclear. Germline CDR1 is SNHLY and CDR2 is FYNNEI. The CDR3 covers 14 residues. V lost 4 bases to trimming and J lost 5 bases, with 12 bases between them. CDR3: CASSGNGGDQPQHF. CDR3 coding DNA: TGTGCCAGCAGTGGCAACGGTGGCGATCAGCCCCAGCATTTT.

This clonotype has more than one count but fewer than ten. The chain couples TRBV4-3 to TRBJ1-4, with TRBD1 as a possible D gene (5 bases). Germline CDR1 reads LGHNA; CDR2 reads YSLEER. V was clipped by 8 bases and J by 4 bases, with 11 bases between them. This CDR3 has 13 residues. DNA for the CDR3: TGCGCCAGCCGGGGCAGGGTTAATGAAAAACTGTTTTTT. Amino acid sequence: CASRGRVNEKLFF.

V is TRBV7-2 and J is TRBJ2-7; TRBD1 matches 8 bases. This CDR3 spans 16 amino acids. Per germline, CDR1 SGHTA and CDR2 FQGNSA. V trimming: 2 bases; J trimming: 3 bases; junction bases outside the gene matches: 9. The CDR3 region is CASSLILTGASYEQYF. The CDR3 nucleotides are TGTGCCAGCAGCTTAATTCTGACAGGGGCAAGCTACGAGCAGTACTTC. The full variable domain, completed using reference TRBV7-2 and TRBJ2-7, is GAGVSQSPSNKVTEKGKDVELRCDPISGHTALYWYRQSLGQGLEFLIYFQGNSAPDKSGLPSDRFSAERTGGSVSTLTIQRTQQEDSAVYLCASSLILTGASYEQYFGPGTRLTVT.

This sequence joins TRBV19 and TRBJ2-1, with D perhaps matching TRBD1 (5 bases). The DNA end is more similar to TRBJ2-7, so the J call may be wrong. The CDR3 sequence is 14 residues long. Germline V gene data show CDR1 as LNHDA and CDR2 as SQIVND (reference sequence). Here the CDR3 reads CASSIGQGNYEQYF. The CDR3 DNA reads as TGTGCCAGTAGTATCGGGCAGGGTAACTACGAGCAGTACTTC.

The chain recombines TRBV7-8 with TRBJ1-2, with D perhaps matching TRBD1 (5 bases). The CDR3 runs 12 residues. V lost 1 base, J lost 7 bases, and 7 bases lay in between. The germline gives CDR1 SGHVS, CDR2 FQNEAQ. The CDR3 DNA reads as TGTGCCAGCAGCTTAGACCAGGGTGGCTACACCTTC. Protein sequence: CASSLDQGGYTF.

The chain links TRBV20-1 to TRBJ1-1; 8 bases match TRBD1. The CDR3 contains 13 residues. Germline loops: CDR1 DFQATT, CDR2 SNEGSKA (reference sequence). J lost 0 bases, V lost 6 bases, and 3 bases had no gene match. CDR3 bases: TGCAGTGCAAGGACAGGGCTGAACACTGAAGCTTTCTTT. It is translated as CSARTGLNTEAFF.